Listed below are T cell receptor beta chains from one sample, sequenced in a study of blood T cell repertoires in COVID-19. Here immunoSEQ multiplex PCR was the method, and the copy in TCRdb shows in-frame clones only, minus some. In the table there are around 300,000 clones, 89% of which are singletons. The sequenced sample consisted of PBMCs or T cells enriched from blood (not recorded which). The receptor set was obtained from a middle-aged woman who had recovered from COVID-19. The conserved cysteine and the conserved F or W are not part of the CDR3 here.

V gene	J gene	CDR3 protein
TRBV5-1	TRBJ2-2	ASSPGLADTGELF
TRBV24-1	TRBJ1-5	ATSDFRGQPQH
TRBV27	TRBJ1-5	ASSLRESNQPQH
TRBV2	TRBJ1-1	ASSGQGVTEAF
TRBV9	TRBJ1-2	ASSVDLFTRDYGYT
TRBV10-3	TRBJ1-1	AISEPRTVNTEAF
TRBV7-2	TRBJ1-5	ASSLETGAFNQPQH
TRBV10-3	TRBJ1-3	ATRDNAGNTIY
TRBV5-1	TRBJ1-2	ASSIGTQGYT
TRBV11-1	TRBJ2-7	ASSQEGTGNYEQY
TRBV30	TRBJ1-4	ASPTAPTNEKLF
TRBV9	TRBJ1-3	ASSVDPGFASGNTIY
TRBV6-5	TRBJ1-2	ASVRDRGFYGYT
TRBV2	TRBJ2-1	ASRYQGEQF
TRBV19	TRBJ1-4	ASSLHRTGSNEKLF
TRBV30	TRBJ2-2	AWSGLVVDTGELF
TRBV5-1	TRBJ1-4	ASSLGDREEEKLF
TRBV4-1	TRBJ1-3	ASSQYRTGGGNTIY
TRBV19	TRBJ1-5	ASSIRQGLQPQH
TRBV9	TRBJ2-3	ASSAPGTDTQY
TRBV19	TRBJ1-1	ASSIGQGWNTEAF
TRBV7-2	TRBJ1-1	ASSPRDRVTEAF
TRBV4-1	TRBJ2-3	ASSPAGTRVDTQY
TRBV25-1	TRBJ2-1	ASSQIRGSVTDEQF
TRBV27	TRBJ1-1	ASSFSVQLMNTEAF
TRBV5-1	TRBJ1-2	ASSLSGGGGANYGYT
TRBV7-9	TRBJ1-1	ASSFTQGKAF
TRBV6-2/TRBV6-3	TRBJ2-1	ASSYSGPKAYNEQF
TRBV18	TRBJ2-2	ASSLLLADNTGELF
TRBV7-2	TRBJ1-2	ASSLDSSDYGYT
TRBV7-8	TRBJ1-1	ASSLTGGNTEAF
TRBV6-1	TRBJ2-7	ASSERRDNSYEQY
TRBV6-1	TRBJ1-4	ASSEGTGVFGEKLF
TRBV27	TRBJ2-1	ASSFRIQDNEQF
TRBV5-1	TRBJ1-1	ASSEQGLSNTEAF
TRBV13	TRBJ1-6	ASSFKTGNSPLH
TRBV5-1	TRBJ2-5	ASSLSDSPRETQY
TRBV6-5	TRBJ1-4	ASSQTTGANEKLF
TRBV11-3	TRBJ2-1	ASSLRTLSDNEQF
TRBV27	TRBJ1-1	ASSSDRGRGGTEAF
TRBV5-4	TRBJ2-7	ASSPRVNTYEQY
TRBV5-1	TRBJ1-5	ASSLTGGGQPQH
TRBV7-9	TRBJ1-2	ASSLYQDYGYT
TRBV30	TRBJ1-1	AWSDITEAF
TRBV30	TRBJ1-5	AWGGSNSNQPQH